This is a list of T cell receptor beta chains from one sample in a study of blood T cell repertoires in COVID-19. Assay used: immunoSEQ multiplex PCR; TCRdb lists only in-frame clones, some missing. The table includes around 100,000 clones, around 85% detected once. The specimen was peripheral blood. These receptors all stem from an older woman with COVID-19, enrolled during active disease. Both conserved end residues are part of each CDR3. The D gene is left open where the match is weak. Clone size, where shown, is once, few, many, or a class for clones that have expanded.

j_gene,d_gene,v_gene,abundance,CDR3aa,CDR3nt
TRBJ2-7,-,TRBV11-2,-,CASSSSPSRQYF,TGTGCCAGCAGCTCGTCCCCCTCGAGGCAGTACTTC
TRBJ2-3,TRBD1,TRBV27,-,CASSFSTGQGKCDF,TGTGCCAGCAGTTTCTCCACCGGACAGGGAAAGTGTGATTTT
TRBJ1-3,-,TRBV27,-,CASSGRGSGNTIYF,TGTGCCAGCAGTGGAAGGGGGTCTGGAAACACCATATATTTT
TRBJ1-4,TRBD1,TRBV27,-,CASTSRQGARFEKLFF,TGTGCCAGCACCTCCCGACAGGGGGCTCGTTTCGAAAAACTGTTTTTT
TRBJ2-5,-,TRBV2,-,CASSALTGQETQYF,TGTGCCAGCAGTGCTCTTACGGGGCAAGAGACCCAGTACTTC
TRBJ2-5,TRBD2,TRBV13,-,CASSGRTSGGETQYF,TGTGCCAGCAGCGGCCGGACTAGCGGCGGGGAGACCCAGTACTTC
TRBJ1-1,-,TRBV18,-,CASSPSGTEAFF,TGTGCCAGCTCACCCTCGGGCACTGAAGCTTTCTTT
TRBJ2-3,-,TRBV4-3,once,CASSPTTESTDTQYF,TGCGCCAGCAGCCCCACAACAGAAAGCACAGATACGCAGTATTTT
TRBJ2-3,TRBD2,TRBV19,-,CASSISLVGSGGAYFTDTQYF,TGTGCCAGTAGTATATCGCTCGTAGGTAGCGGGGGGGCCTATTTCACAGATACGCAGTATTTT
TRBJ2-5,TRBD1,TRBV10-3,-,CAISPMTGAKETQYF,TGTGCCATCAGTCCAATGACAGGGGCCAAGGAGACCCAGTACTTC
TRBJ1-2,-,TRBV7-9,-,CASSLETVYGYTF,TGTGCCAGCAGCTTAGAGACTGTTTATGGCTACACCTTC
TRBJ1-1,TRBD1,TRBV4-1,-,CASSTQPSGGTEAFF,TGCGCCAGCAGCACACAACCCTCAGGGGGGACTGAAGCTTTCTTT
TRBJ2-1,-,TRBV2,-,CASHEIRGFGDNNEQFF,TGTGCCAGCCACGAAATCAGGGGATTTGGGGATAACAATGAGCAGTTCTTC
TRBJ2-1,-,TRBV4-1,-,CASSQVEGVGTYNEQFF,TGCGCCAGCAGCCAAGTAGAGGGGGTCGGGACCTACAATGAGCAGTTCTTC